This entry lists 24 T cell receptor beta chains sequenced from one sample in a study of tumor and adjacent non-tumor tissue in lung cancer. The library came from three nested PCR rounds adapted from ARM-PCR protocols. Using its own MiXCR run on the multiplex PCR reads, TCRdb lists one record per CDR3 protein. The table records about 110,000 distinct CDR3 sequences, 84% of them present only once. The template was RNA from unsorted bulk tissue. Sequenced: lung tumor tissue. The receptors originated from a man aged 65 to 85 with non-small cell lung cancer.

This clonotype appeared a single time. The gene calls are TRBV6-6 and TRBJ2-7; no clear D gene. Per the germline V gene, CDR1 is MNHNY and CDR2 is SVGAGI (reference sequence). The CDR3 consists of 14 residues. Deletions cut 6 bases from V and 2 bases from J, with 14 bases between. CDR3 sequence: CASRGEVETYEQYF. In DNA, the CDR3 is TGTGCCAGCAGGGGCGAAGTGGAGACCTACGAGCAGTACTTC.

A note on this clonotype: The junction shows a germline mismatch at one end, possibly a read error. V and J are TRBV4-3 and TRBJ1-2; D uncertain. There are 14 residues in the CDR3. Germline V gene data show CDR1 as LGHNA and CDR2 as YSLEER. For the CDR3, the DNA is TGCGCCAGAAGCCAAGCCATGGAACCCTATGGCTACACCTTC. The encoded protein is CARSQAMEPYGYTF.

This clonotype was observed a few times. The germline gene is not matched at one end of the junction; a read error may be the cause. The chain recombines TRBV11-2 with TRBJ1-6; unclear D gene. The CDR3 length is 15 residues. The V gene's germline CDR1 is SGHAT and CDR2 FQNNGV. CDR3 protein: CVSSARTDGNSPLHF. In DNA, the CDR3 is TGTGTCAGCAGCGCAAGGACTGATGGGAATTCACCCCTCCACTTT.

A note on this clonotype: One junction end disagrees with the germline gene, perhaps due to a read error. The CDR3 bases are TGTGCCAGCAGCTTAGATCCCAGAGGGGACGAGCACTACTTC. This encodes CASSLDPRGDEHYF. The V gene is TRBV7-9, the J gene TRBJ2-7, with D perhaps being TRBD1 or TRBD2 (5 bases each). This CDR3 comprises 14 residues. Germline V gene data show CDR1 as SEHNR and CDR2 as FQNEAQ (reference sequence).

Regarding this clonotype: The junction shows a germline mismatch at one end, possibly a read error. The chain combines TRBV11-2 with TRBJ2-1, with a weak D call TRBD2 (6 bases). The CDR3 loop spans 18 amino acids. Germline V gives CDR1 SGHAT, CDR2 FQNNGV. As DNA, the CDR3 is TGTGTCAGCACCTTGCATGTGCGGGACTGGGCCTCCTGCAATGAGCAGTTCTTC. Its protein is CVSTLHVRDWASCNEQFF.

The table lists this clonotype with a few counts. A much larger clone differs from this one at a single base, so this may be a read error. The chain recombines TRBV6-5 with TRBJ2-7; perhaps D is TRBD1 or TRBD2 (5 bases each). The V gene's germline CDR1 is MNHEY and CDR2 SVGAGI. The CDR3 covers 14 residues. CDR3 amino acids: CVSSYTGANYEQYF. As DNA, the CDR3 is TGTGTCAGCAGTTACACCGGGGCTAACTACGAGCAGTACTTC.

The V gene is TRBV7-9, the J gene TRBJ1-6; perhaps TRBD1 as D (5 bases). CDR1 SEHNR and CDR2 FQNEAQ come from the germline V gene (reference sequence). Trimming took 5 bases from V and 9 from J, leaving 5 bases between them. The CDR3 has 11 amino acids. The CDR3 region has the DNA TGTGCCAGCAGCAGGGGTTCACCCCTCCACTTT. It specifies CASSRGSPLHF.

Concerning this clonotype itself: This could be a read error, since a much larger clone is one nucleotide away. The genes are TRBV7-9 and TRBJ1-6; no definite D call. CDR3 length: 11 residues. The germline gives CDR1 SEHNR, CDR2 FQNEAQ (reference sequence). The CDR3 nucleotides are TGTGCCAGGAGCTTAAATTCACCCCTCCACTTT. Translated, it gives CARSLNSPLHF.

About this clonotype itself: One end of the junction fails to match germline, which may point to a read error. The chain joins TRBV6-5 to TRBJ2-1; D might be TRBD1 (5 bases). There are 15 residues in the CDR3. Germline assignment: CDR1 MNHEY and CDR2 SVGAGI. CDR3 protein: CASSSRLAGKNEQLF. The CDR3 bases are TGTGCCAGCAGTTCTCGCTTGGCAGGGAAGAATGAGCAGTTATTC.

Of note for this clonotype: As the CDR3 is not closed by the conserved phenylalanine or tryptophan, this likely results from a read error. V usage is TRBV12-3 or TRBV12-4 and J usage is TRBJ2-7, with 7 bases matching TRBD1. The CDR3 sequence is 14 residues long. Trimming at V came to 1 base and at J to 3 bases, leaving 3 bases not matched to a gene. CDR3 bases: TGTGCCAGCAGTTTAGGACAGGGCCACTACGAGCAGTACATC. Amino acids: CASSLGQGHYEQYI.

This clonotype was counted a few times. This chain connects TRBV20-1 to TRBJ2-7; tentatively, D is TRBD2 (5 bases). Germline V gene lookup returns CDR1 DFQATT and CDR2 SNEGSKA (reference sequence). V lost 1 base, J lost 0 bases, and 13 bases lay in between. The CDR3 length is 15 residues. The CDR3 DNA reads TGCAGTGCTAGAGTCGATCTAGCTTCCTCCTACGAGCAGTACTTC. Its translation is CSARVDLASSYEQYF.

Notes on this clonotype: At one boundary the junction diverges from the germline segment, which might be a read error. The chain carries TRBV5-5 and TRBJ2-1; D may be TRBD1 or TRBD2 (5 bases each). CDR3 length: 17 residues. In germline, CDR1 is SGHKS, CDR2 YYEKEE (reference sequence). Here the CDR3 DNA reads TGTGCCAACAGATTGGCCTTCGGGGCTAGCTCCTACAATGAGCACTTCTTC. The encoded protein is CANRLAFGASSYNEHFF. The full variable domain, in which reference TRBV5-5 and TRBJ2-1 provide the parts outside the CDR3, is DAGVTQSPTHLIKTRGQQVTLRCSPISGHKSVSWYQQVLGQGPQFIFQYYEKEERGRGNFPDRFSARQFPNYSSELNVNALLLGDSALYLCANRLAFGASSYNEHFFGPGTRLTVL.

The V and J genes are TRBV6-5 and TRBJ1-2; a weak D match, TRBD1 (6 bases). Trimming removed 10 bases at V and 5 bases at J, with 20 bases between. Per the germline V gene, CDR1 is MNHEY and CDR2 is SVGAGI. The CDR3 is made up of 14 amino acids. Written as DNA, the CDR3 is TGTGCCATCGGTTACTCGGGACAAGGGTATGGCTACACCTTC. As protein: CAIGYSGQGYGYTF.

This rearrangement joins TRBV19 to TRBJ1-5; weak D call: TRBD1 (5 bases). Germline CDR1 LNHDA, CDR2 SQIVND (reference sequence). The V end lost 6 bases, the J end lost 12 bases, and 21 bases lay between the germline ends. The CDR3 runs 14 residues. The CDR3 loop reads CASRLGGSNELQHF. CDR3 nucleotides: TGTGCCAGTAGGCTCGGGGGAAGCAATGAGCTCCAGCATTTT. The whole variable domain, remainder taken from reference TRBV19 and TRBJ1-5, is DGGITQSPKYLFRKEGQNVTLSCEQNLNHDAMYWYRQDPGQGLRLIYYSQIVNDFQKGDIAEGYSVSREKKESFPLTVTSAQKNPTAFYLCASRLGGSNELQHFGDGTRLSIL.

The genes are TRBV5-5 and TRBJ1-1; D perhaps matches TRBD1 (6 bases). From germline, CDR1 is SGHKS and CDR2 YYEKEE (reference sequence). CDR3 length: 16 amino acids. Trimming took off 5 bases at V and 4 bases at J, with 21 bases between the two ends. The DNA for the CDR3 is TGTGCCAGCAGGTTAGATGGGGGCGCCGGACGCACTGAAGCTTTCTTT. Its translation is CASRLDGGAGRTEAFF.

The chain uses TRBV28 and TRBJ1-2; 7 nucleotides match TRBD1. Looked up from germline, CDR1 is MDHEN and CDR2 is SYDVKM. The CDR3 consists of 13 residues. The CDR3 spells CSTSFDRVLGYTF. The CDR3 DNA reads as TGTTCCACCAGTTTTGACAGGGTACTAGGCTACACCTTC.

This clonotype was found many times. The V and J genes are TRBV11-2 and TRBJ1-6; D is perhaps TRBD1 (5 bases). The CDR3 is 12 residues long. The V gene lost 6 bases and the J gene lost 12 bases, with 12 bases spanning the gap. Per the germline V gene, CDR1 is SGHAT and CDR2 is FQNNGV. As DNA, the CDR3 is TGTGCCAGCAGTTCATCAGGGAAACCCCTCCACTTT. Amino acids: CASSSSGKPLHF.

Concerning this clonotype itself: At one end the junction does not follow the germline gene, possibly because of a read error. The CDR3 DNA sequence: TGTGCCAGTAGCTTAAGCGGGCCCACCTACGGGCAATACTTC. This encodes CASSLSGPTYGQYF. The chain is built from TRBV11-1 and TRBJ2-7; perhaps TRBD2 as D (6 bases). Germline V CDR1 and CDR2: SGHAT, FQDESV (reference sequence). The CDR3 has 14 amino acids.

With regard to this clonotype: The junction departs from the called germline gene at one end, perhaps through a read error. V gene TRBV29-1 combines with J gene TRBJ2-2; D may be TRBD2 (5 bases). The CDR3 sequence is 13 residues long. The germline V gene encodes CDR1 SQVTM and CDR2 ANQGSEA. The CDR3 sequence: CSVDQWNTGELFF. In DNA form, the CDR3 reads TGCAGCGTTGACCAGTGGAACACCGGGGAGCTATTTTTT.

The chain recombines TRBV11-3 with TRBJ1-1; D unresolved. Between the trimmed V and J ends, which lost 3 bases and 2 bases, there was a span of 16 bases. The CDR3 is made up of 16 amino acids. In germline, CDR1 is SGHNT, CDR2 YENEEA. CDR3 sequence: CASSFRDGTLNTEAFF. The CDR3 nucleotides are TGTGCCAGCAGCTTCCGTGACGGAACCCTTAACACTGAAGCTTTCTTT. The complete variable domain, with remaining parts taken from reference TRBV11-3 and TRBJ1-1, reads EAGVVQSPRYKIIEKKQPVAFWCNPISGHNTLYWYLQNLGQGPELLIRYENEEAVDDSQLPKDRFSAERLKGVDSTLKIQPAELGDSAVYLCASSFRDGTLNTEAFFGQGTRLTVV.

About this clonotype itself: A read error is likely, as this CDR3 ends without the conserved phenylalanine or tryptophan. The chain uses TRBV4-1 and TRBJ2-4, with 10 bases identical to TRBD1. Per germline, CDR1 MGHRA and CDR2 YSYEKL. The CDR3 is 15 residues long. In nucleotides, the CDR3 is TGCACCAGCAGCGGGACAGGGGATTTGAGTAACATTCAGTACTAC. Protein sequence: CTSSGTGDLSNIQYY.

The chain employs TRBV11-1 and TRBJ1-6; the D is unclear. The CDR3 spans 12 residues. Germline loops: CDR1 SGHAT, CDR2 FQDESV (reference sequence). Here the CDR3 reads CASDLERSPLHF. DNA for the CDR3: TGTGCAAGCGACTTGGAACGTTCACCCCTCCACTTT.

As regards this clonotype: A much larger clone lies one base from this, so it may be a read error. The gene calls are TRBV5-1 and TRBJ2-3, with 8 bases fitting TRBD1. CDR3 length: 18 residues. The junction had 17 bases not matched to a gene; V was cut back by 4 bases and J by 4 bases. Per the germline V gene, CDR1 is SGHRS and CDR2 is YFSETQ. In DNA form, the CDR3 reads TGCGCCAGCAGCAGGGCGACAGGGGTATCAGTTGGTTCAGATACGCAGTATTTT. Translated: CASSRATGVSVGSDTQYF.

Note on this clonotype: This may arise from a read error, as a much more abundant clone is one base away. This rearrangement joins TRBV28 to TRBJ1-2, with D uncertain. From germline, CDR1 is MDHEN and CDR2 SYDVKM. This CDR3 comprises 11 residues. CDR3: CSSSPRLGYTF. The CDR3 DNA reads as TGTTCCAGCAGTCCCCGACTCGGCTACACCTTC.